Listed below are T cell receptor beta chains from one sample, sequenced in a study of tumor and adjacent non-tumor tissue in lung cancer. MiXCR, run by TCRdb on the multiplex PCR reads, gives a single entry per CDR3 protein. The repertoire holds 75,000 to 80,000 distinct CDR3 sequences, over 75% seen once, with about an eighth in the top ten. The sequenced material came from lung tumor tissue. These receptors came from a woman between 50 and 59 years old with non-small cell lung cancer. Each CDR3 is given with its conserved first and last residue. D genes are given only for firm matches.

d_call: .; j_call: TRBJ2-2; v_call: TRBV4-1; cdr3_aa: CGSRQVTRFRTGELFF
d_call: .; j_call: TRBJ2-5; v_call: TRBV4-2; cdr3_aa: CISTQVYGRGETQYF
d_call: TRBD1; j_call: TRBJ1-1; v_call: TRBV29-1; cdr3_aa: CSFYRGVRKTEAFF
d_call: .; j_call: TRBJ2-1; v_call: TRBV11-2; cdr3_aa: CASNKGRGAYNEQFF
d_call: .; j_call: TRBJ2-1; v_call: TRBV5-1; cdr3_aa: CASSLDGMGVVIYEQFF
d_call: TRBD2; j_call: TRBJ2-2; v_call: TRBV29-1; cdr3_aa: CIPTCGRWNTGGLFF
d_call: .; j_call: TRBJ2-5; v_call: TRBV20-1; cdr3_aa: CSASWIRETQETQYF
d_call: TRBD2; j_call: TRBJ2-7; v_call: TRBV20-1; cdr3_aa: CSVLISGPSYERYF
d_call: .; j_call: TRBJ2-2; v_call: TRBV30; cdr3_aa: CAWRPVGKGHSGELFF
d_call: TRBD2; j_call: TRBJ2-3; v_call: TRBV6-5; cdr3_aa: CASSYRRPGLAGRLDTQYF
d_call: .; j_call: TRBJ2-1; v_call: TRBV6-2/TRBV6-3; cdr3_aa: CASNSYNEQFF
d_call: .; j_call: TRBJ2-3; v_call: TRBV12-3/TRBV12-4; cdr3_aa: CASSVMGLSDTQYF
d_call: .; j_call: TRBJ2-1; v_call: TRBV5-4; cdr3_aa: CARSLGFSGNEQFF
d_call: TRBD1; j_call: TRBJ2-2; v_call: TRBV12-3/TRBV12-4; cdr3_aa: CAISTTGVAGELFF
d_call: TRBD2; j_call: TRBJ2-5; v_call: TRBV6-1; cdr3_aa: CACSEDGGGVQETQYF
d_call: TRBD1; j_call: TRBJ2-7; v_call: TRBV20-1; cdr3_aa: CGASQGAKERYF
d_call: TRBD1; j_call: TRBJ1-5; v_call: TRBV20-1; cdr3_aa: CSARDDRDIKPQHF
d_call: .; j_call: TRBJ2-7; v_call: TRBV28; cdr3_aa: CASSLWGYRGSYEQYF
d_call: .; j_call: TRBJ2-1; v_call: TRBV20-1; cdr3_aa: CSAHVGNLLFF